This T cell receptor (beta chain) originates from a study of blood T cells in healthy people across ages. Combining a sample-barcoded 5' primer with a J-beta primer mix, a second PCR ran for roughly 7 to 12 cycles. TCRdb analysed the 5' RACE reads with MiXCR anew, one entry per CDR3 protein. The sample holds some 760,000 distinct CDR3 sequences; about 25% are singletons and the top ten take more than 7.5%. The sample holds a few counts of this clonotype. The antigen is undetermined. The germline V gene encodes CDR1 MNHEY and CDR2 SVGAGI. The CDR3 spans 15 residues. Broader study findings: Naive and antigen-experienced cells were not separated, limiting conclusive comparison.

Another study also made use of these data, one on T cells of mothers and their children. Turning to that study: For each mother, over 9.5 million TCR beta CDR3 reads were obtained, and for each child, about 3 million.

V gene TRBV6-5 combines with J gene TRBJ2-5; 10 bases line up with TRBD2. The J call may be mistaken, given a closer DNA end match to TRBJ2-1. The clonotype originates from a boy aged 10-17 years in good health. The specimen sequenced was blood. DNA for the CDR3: TGTGCCAGCAGTTATGCTAGCGGGAGATACAATGAGCAGTTCTTC. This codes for CASSYASGRYNEQFF.